The rows below give T cell receptor beta chains drawn from one sample of a study of blood T cell repertoires in COVID-19. Sequencing was performed with immunoSEQ multiplex PCR; in TCRdb, only in-frame clones are kept and a portion is missing. In the table there are about 310,000 clones, around 86% of which are singletons. The sequencing sample was made of peripheral blood. The source of these receptors is a man aged 50 to 59 with active or convalescent COVID-19. Both conserved end residues are part of each CDR3. A D gene is named only where the DNA matches it firmly. Part of the rows lack a size; the others show once, few, many or a class for expanded clones.

V gene,J gene,clone size,D gene,CDR3 DNA,CDR3 protein
TRBV18,TRBJ2-5,NA,TRBD2,TGTGCCAGCTCACCACCCGGACTAGCTTGGGAGACCCAGTACTTC,CASSPPGLAWETQYF
TRBV18,TRBJ2-3,NA,TRBD1,TGTGCCAGCTCAACGGACAGGGGGCGCGTAGATACGCAGTATTTT,CASSTDRGRVDTQYF
TRBV18,TRBJ2-7,NA,TRBD2,TGTGCCAGCCGACTAGCCAACGAGCAGTACTTC,CASRLANEQYF
TRBV2,TRBJ2-1,NA,TRBD2,TGTGCCAGCAGCTTCCCCGGAACTAGCGGGAGGGCCACCTACAATGAGCAGTTCTTC,CASSFPGTSGRATYNEQFF
TRBV5-1,TRBJ2-1,NA,TRBD2,TGCGCCAGCAGCTCGGTACTAGCGGGAGATAACAATGAGCAGTTCTTC,CASSSVLAGDNNEQFF
TRBV6-4,TRBJ2-3,NA,NA,TGTGCCAGCAGTGAGGCGGAGGGACGGGATACGCAGTATTTT,CASSEAEGRDTQYF
TRBV6-5,TRBJ2-7,NA,NA,TGTGCCAGCTTGGACAGAGAGGTTTCCGAGCAGTACTTC,CASLDREVSEQYF
TRBV27,TRBJ1-1,NA,TRBD1,TGTGCCAGCAGTTTAGACAGGGTGGGCACTGAAGCTTTCTTT,CASSLDRVGTEAFF
TRBV10-3,TRBJ1-1,NA,TRBD1,TGTGCCATCAGTGAGTCCCCGGGACAGGGGGACACTGAAGCTTTCTTT,CAISESPGQGDTEAFF
TRBV30,TRBJ1-1,NA,TRBD1,TGTGCCGGATCGGGACAGGGCAGTTACACTGAAGCTTTCTTT,CAGSGQGSYTEAFF
TRBV10-3,TRBJ2-1,NA,TRBD2,TGTGCCACGAGGACTAGCGGGGGGGCGACCTACAATGAGCAGTTCTTC,CATRTSGGATYNEQFF
TRBV5-1,TRBJ1-4,NA,TRBD1,TGCGCCAGCAGCCCAGGGGGCGCATGGGATGAAAAACTGTTTTTT,CASSPGGAWDEKLFF
TRBV10-3,TRBJ1-1,NA,NA,TGTGCCATCAGCCCCGGTGAGGCCACTGAAGCTTTCTTT,CAISPGEATEAFF
TRBV28,TRBJ1-5,NA,NA,TGTGCCAGCAGTTTAGGTGGGGGGGATCAGCCCCAGCATTTT,CASSLGGGDQPQHF
TRBV7-3,TRBJ2-7,NA,TRBD1,TGTGCCAGCAGCGCAATGCAGGGGGCTCCTTTGGAGCAGTACTTC,CASSAMQGAPLEQYF
TRBV27,TRBJ1-4,NA,NA,TGTGCCAGCAGTTTAAACATGGGGGAGGAGGTTGAAAAACTGTTTTTT,CASSLNMGEEVEKLFF
TRBV27,TRBJ1-6,NA,NA,TGTGCCAGCAGCTCAGGACAGCCCCGACACTTTTATAATTCACCCCTCCACTTT,CASSSGQPRHFYNSPLHF
TRBV4-3,TRBJ1-1,NA,NA,TGCGCCAGCAGCTCCGGGGAGACGAACACTGAAGCTTTCTTT,CASSSGETNTEAFF
TRBV6-2/TRBV6-3,TRBJ2-6,NA,TRBD2,TGTGCCAGCAGCTGGACTAGTCGCTCTGGGGCCAACGTCCTGACTTTC,CASSWTSRSGANVLTF
TRBV29-1,TRBJ2-5,NA,TRBD1,TGCAGCGTTGACTCTGGACAGGGGGGCCAAGAGACCCAGTACTTC,CSVDSGQGGQETQYF
TRBV30,TRBJ1-6,few,NA,TGTGCCTGTTCCAGGGCTGGGATTTCACCCCTCCACTTT,CACSRAGISPLHF
TRBV18,TRBJ2-3,NA,NA,TGTGCCAGCTCCCACCTCTGGGGCCGGGTATCTAGCACAGATACGCAGTATTTT,CASSHLWGRVSSTDTQYF
TRBV19,TRBJ2-1,NA,TRBD1,TGTGCCAGTAGTCCCAGGGGGAGCACCTACAATGAGCAGTTCTTC,CASSPRGSTYNEQFF
TRBV7-9,TRBJ2-7,NA,NA,TGTGCCAGCAGTATACAGGGAGGGGAGCAGTACTTC,CASSIQGGEQYF
TRBV6-2/TRBV6-3,TRBJ1-2,NA,TRBD1,TGTGCCAGCAGTCCCAGGACAGGTAGTAGCTATGGCTACACCTTC,CASSPRTGSSYGYTF
TRBV28,TRBJ1-4,NA,NA,TGTGCCAGCAGTTTACAGGGAAGGATGGAACTGTTTTTT,CASSLQGRMELFF
TRBV6-2/TRBV6-3,TRBJ2-5,NA,NA,TGTGCCAGCAGTTATAGGGGGACCGGGAACCAAGAGACCCAGTACTTC,CASSYRGTGNQETQYF
TRBV7-2,TRBJ2-7,NA,NA,TGTGCCAGCAGCTTAGCCACTAGTTCCTACGAGCAGTACTTC,CASSLATSSYEQYF
TRBV4-1,TRBJ2-5,few,NA,TGCGCCAGCAGCCAGGGTGGCGGTCAAAACCAAGAGACCCAGTACTTC,CASSQGGGQNQETQYF
TRBV18,TRBJ1-1,NA,TRBD1,TGTGCCAGCTCACCACGGTGGACAGGGGGCCTGGGCACTGAAGCTTTCTTT,CASSPRWTGGLGTEAFF
TRBV5-8,TRBJ2-1,NA,TRBD2,TGTGCCAGCAGCTTGGCACCCACTAGCGGGGGGAAGGGTGAGCAGTTCTTC,CASSLAPTSGGKGEQFF
TRBV9,TRBJ2-2,NA,NA,TGTGCCAGCAGCGTAGTAGTCGGGGAGCTGTTTTTT,CASSVVVGELFF
TRBV9,TRBJ2-1,NA,TRBD2,TGTGCCAGCAGCGAGAGGACTAGCGGCTACAATGAGCAGTTCTTC,CASSERTSGYNEQFF
TRBV5-1,TRBJ1-1,NA,NA,TGCGCCAGCAGCCCGACACAGAACACTGAAGCTTTCTTT,CASSPTQNTEAFF
TRBV10-3,TRBJ2-5,NA,NA,TGTGCCATCAGCCGACTGGAGCAAGAGACCCAGTACTTC,CAISRLEQETQYF
TRBV3-1/TRBV3-2,TRBJ1-4,few,NA,TGTGCCAGCAGCCAATTTCTGGGAGCAACTAATGAAAAACTGTTTTTT,CASSQFLGATNEKLFF
TRBV9,TRBJ2-5,NA,TRBD1,TGTGCCAGCAGCGTAGATCAAGGGGGCGGGGAGACCCAGTACTTC,CASSVDQGGGETQYF
TRBV4-2,TRBJ2-7,once,TRBD2,TGTGCCAGCAGCCGGGAACTAGCGGGTACCTACGAGCAGTACTTC,CASSRELAGTYEQYF
TRBV4-1,TRBJ2-7,NA,NA,TGCGCCAGCAGCCTGACTGGACTTCCGGAATACGAGCAGTACTTC,CASSLTGLPEYEQYF
TRBV5-1,TRBJ1-2,NA,NA,TGCGCCAGCAGCCAAGGGTTATCGGGGGGCTACACCTTC,CASSQGLSGGYTF
TRBV3-1/TRBV3-2,TRBJ1-5,NA,NA,TGTGCCAGCAGCCAAGAGGAGGGGTTCAATCAGCCCCAGCATTTT,CASSQEEGFNQPQHF
TRBV9,TRBJ1-1,few,TRBD1,TGTGCCAGCAGCCCGGGACAGGGGAACACTGAAGCTTTCTTT,CASSPGQGNTEAFF
TRBV2,TRBJ2-7,NA,TRBD2,TGTGCCAGCAGTGAAGACCCTAGCGGGAGCTACGAGCAGTACTTC,CASSEDPSGSYEQYF
TRBV7-9,TRBJ2-7,NA,NA,TGTGCCAGCAGCTTAAGGGTGGGCAGGGGCCCATACGAGCAGTACTTC,CASSLRVGRGPYEQYF
TRBV28,TRBJ1-3,NA,NA,TGTGCCAGCAGTTTGGTCGACAGGCCGGGAAACACCATATATTTT,CASSLVDRPGNTIYF
TRBV18,TRBJ1-1,NA,NA,TGTGCCAGCTCACCACGAGGGCTCGGCACTGAAGCTTTCTTT,CASSPRGLGTEAFF
TRBV10-3,TRBJ1-5,NA,NA,TGTGCCATCTCCGACAGGAATCAGCCCCAGCATTTT,CAISDRNQPQHF
TRBV18,TRBJ2-2,NA,NA,TGTGCCAGCTCACCACCGGGCCGCACCGGGGAGCTGTTTTTT,CASSPPGRTGELFF
TRBV7-9,TRBJ1-1,NA,NA,TGTGCCAGCAGCCTTAATCCCACTGAAGCTTTCTTT,CASSLNPTEAFF
TRBV5-8,TRBJ2-1,NA,TRBD1,TGTGCCAGCAGCTCCCGGGGACAGGGCGACAATGAGCAGTTCTTC,CASSSRGQGDNEQFF
TRBV28,TRBJ1-4,NA,TRBD1,TGTGCCAGCAGCAGCCCCGCCTCACAGGGGTCTAATGAAAAACTGTTTTTT,CASSSPASQGSNEKLFF
TRBV7-8,TRBJ2-1,NA,TRBD2,TGTGCCAGCAGTCTTTTACTAGCGGGGACCAGGGATGAGCAGTTCTTC,CASSLLLAGTRDEQFF
TRBV3-1/TRBV3-2,TRBJ2-7,NA,TRBD1,TGTGCCAGCAGCCCACAGGGGAAAGGGTACGAGCAGTACTTC,CASSPQGKGYEQYF
TRBV5-1,TRBJ2-5,NA,TRBD2,TGCGCCAGCAGCCTAGCGGGTAACCAAGAGACCCAGTACTTC,CASSLAGNQETQYF
TRBV6-5,TRBJ1-4,NA,NA,TGTGCCAGCAGTTACGGGCTGAATGAAAAACTGTTTTTT,CASSYGLNEKLFF
TRBV6-5,TRBJ2-7,NA,NA,TGTGCCAGCACCATAGGGAGCGGTAGCTCCTACGAGCAGTACTTC,CASTIGSGSSYEQYF
TRBV18,TRBJ2-5,NA,TRBD2,TGTGCCAGCTCACGAGGACTAGTCCAAGAGACCCAGTACTTC,CASSRGLVQETQYF
TRBV6-5,TRBJ1-2,NA,NA,TGTGCCAGCAGTTATCGGGGGACCTATGGCTACACCTTC,CASSYRGTYGYTF
TRBV15,TRBJ2-2,NA,NA,TGTGCCACCAGCAGACACGGGGCGGGGGCTCCTACCGGGGAGCTGTTTTTT,CATSRHGAGAPTGELFF